These 24 T cell receptor beta chains were all obtained from the same sample, sequenced in a study of neurological immune-mediated disorders. A single record per CDR3 protein comes from TCRdb applying MiXCR to the 5' RACE reads. The table records about 14,000 distinct CDR3 sequences, less than 7.5% of them present only once. Sequenced sample: CD8+ T cells from blood. The receptors originated from a woman aged 40-49 years in good health.

Ten or more counts support this clonotype. Here the CDR3 DNA reads TGCAGTGCTAGCCTGACAGAGCAACCCTACGAGCAGTACTTC. Translation gives CSASLTEQPYEQYF. The chain carries TRBV20-1 and TRBJ2-7; possible D gene TRBD1, 5 bases. This CDR3 comprises 14 residues. Germline CDR1 and CDR2: DFQATT and SNEGSKA (reference sequence). Trimming left V 3 bases short and J 2 bases short, with 14 bases between.

This clonotype was seen ten or more times. J is TRBJ2-7 and V is TRBV18; the D is unclear. The ends were cut back, 4 bases at V and 5 bases at J, with 9 bases in the middle. The CDR3 spans 12 residues. Germline V gene lookup returns CDR1 KGHSH and CDR2 LQKENI. The DNA for the CDR3 is TGTGCCAGCTCACAGGGCTACAACGAGCAGTACTTC. This gives the protein CASSQGYNEQYF.

This clonotype was counted many times. V and J are TRBV12-3 or TRBV12-4 and TRBJ1-1; tentatively, D is TRBD1 (5 bases). Between the trimmed V and J ends, which lost 6 bases and 4 bases, there was a span of 21 bases. This CDR3 is built from 16 residues. The CDR3 protein is CASRYTPTAFGTEAFF. CDR3 in DNA: TGTGCCAGCAGATACACCCCGACAGCTTTTGGCACTGAAGCTTTCTTT.

This clonotype was counted ten times or more. The V call is TRBV27, the J call TRBJ2-1, with D maybe TRBD2 (5 bases). V lost 1 base, J lost 9 bases, and 10 bases lay in between. This CDR3 has 13 residues. Germline values: CDR1 MNHEY, CDR2 SMNVEV (reference sequence). The CDR3 spells CASSLLQRGEQFF. The DNA of the CDR3 is TGTGCCAGCAGTTTATTACAACGGGGTGAGCAGTTCTTC.

This clonotype was seen at least ten times. The CDR3 DNA is TGCGCCAGCAGCTTGTGGACAGGGAACACTGAAGCTTTCTTT. Amino acids: CASSLWTGNTEAFF. The chain has TRBV5-1 and TRBJ1-1, with TRBD1 matching 7 bases. V lost 1 base and J lost 1; bases outside the gene matches: 1. The CDR3 is 14 amino acids. Per germline, CDR1 SGHRS and CDR2 YFSETQ.

The chain couples TRBV5-1 to TRBJ2-1; D gene uncertain. This CDR3 has 13 amino acids. CDR1 is SGHRS, CDR2 YFSETQ, per germline. Trimming stripped 1 base from V and 3 bases from J, with 5 bases between. The CDR3 DNA follows: TGCGCCAGCAGCTTGACTCGCTACAATGAGCAGTTCTTC. Translating it yields CASSLTRYNEQFF.

In its sample, this clonotype was seen many times. The J gene is TRBJ2-3, the V gene TRBV27, with D tentatively TRBD2 (6 bases). CDR1 is MNHEY, CDR2 SMNVEV, per germline (reference sequence). Trimming took off 5 bases at V and 0 bases at J, with 15 bases between the two ends. The length of the CDR3 is 16 residues. The CDR3 sequence is CASSGAGKPSTDTQYF. The DNA for the CDR3 is TGTGCCAGCAGTGGGGCGGGGAAGCCTAGCACAGATACGCAGTATTTT.

This clonotype was counted ten times or more. The genes are TRBV27 and TRBJ2-7, with 11 bases fitting TRBD1. Losses at the gene ends were 10 bases for V and 2 bases for J; bases not matched to a gene: 7. Germline assignment: CDR1 MNHEY and CDR2 SMNVEV (reference sequence). The CDR3 is 14 residues long. CDR3 in DNA: TGTGCCACTGGACCGGGACAGGGGGCCTACGAGCAGTACTTC. This encodes CATGPGQGAYEQYF.

This clonotype was recorded at least ten times. The genes are TRBV20-1 and TRBJ2-3, with D possibly TRBD2 on 6 matching bases. Trimming took 3 bases from V and 7 from J, leaving 8 bases between them. CDR1 is DFQATT, CDR2 SNEGSKA, per germline (reference sequence). The CDR3 is 11 amino acids. The CDR3 protein is CSAREGNTQYF. CDR3 nucleotides: TGCAGTGCTAGGGAGGGCAATACGCAGTATTTT.

The chain uses TRBV10-3 and TRBJ1-3, with 9 bases that match TRBD1. The CDR3 runs 13 residues. The junction had 3 bases not matched to a gene; V was cut back by 11 bases and J by 1 base. CDR1 is ENHRY, CDR2 SYGVKD, per germline. The CDR3 DNA follows: TGTGCCTCCGACAGGGGGTCTGGAAACACCATATATTTT. The encoded protein is CASDRGSGNTIYF.

This clonotype was seen repeatedly, ten times or more. The chain has TRBV6-5 and TRBJ2-1; 7 nucleotides line up with TRBD1. V shed 9 bases and J 13 bases; nucleotides not matched to a gene: 9. In germline, CDR1 is MNHEY, CDR2 SVGAGI. The CDR3 loop spans 11 amino acids. CDR3 DNA sequence: TGTGCCAGTGGCGCCCGGGACAGACAGTTCTTC. Residues: CASGARDRQFF.

This clonotype showed up many times. V gene TRBV12-3 or TRBV12-4 combines with J gene TRBJ2-3; D may be TRBD2 (6 bases). Trimming left V 6 bases short and J 6 bases short, with 19 bases between. The CDR3 has 15 amino acids. The CDR3 bases are TGTGCCAGCAGACTTTCCCCGGGGGAGTCGGATACGCAGTATTTT. It codes for CASRLSPGESDTQYF.

This clonotype was seen at least ten times. As DNA, the CDR3 is TGTGCCAGCAGCCAAGGAACGGGACAGCTTGAAGCTTTCTTT. Its translation: CASSQGTGQLEAFF. V gene TRBV3-1 combines with J gene TRBJ1-1, with 7 bases aligning to TRBD1. The CDR3 is 14 amino acids. The V and J ends lost 1 base and 7 bases, in that order; junction bases with no gene match: 6. The V gene's germline CDR1 is LGHDT and CDR2 YNNKEL (reference sequence).

This clonotype has a count of ten or more. The V gene is TRBV20-1, the J gene TRBJ2-3; TRBD1 matches at 8 bases. This CDR3 contains 15 residues. Germline-derived CDR1 and CDR2 are DFQATT and SNEGSKA (reference sequence). After removal of 6 bases from V and 2 bases from J, the junction contained 10 bases not matched to a gene. CDR3 nucleotide sequence: TGCAGTGCAGCACCGGGACAGGAAACCACAGATACGCAGTATTTT. Translating it yields CSAAPGQETTDTQYF.

The chain recombines TRBV13 with TRBJ1-1; tentatively, D is TRBD1 (5 bases). Per the germline V gene, CDR1 is PRHDT and CDR2 is FYEKMQ (reference sequence). The CDR3 is made up of 15 amino acids. V lost 5 bases and J lost 4, with 17 bases in between. The CDR3 region has the DNA TGTGCCAGCAGCCTCCGACAGTCCCGGGGCACTGAAGCTTTCTTT. Its translation: CASSLRQSRGTEAFF.

This clonotype showed up many times. The chain recombines TRBV10-2 with TRBJ1-5; no definite D call. Germline values: CDR1 WSHSY, CDR2 SAAADI. V was pared by 4 bases and J by 3 bases, with 10 bases between. This CDR3 has 14 residues. This CDR3 reads CASSGEGYNQPQHF. The CDR3 coding sequence is TGCGCCAGCAGTGGAGAAGGATACAATCAGCCCCAGCATTTT.

The sample holds many counts of this clonotype. The rearrangement uses TRBV6-1 and TRBJ2-3; D call uncertain. V lost 7 bases, J lost 6 bases, and 8 bases lay in between. CDR3 length: 11 amino acids. The germline CDR1 and CDR2 sequences are MNHNS and SASEGT. DNA of the CDR3: TGTGCCAGCATATCGGCGGATACGCAGTATTTT. It encodes CASISADTQYF.

This sequence joins TRBV6-5 and TRBJ2-7; no clear D. In germline, CDR1 is MNHEY, CDR2 SVGAGI. The CDR3 covers 13 residues. V shed 2 bases and J shed 3 bases, with 8 bases lying between them. The CDR3 protein is CASSYLFNYEQYF. DNA for the CDR3: TGTGCCAGCAGTTACCTCTTTAACTACGAGCAGTACTTC.

This clonotype was observed at least ten times. The chain recombines TRBV3-1 with TRBJ2-7, with D uncertain. This CDR3 is built from 15 residues. V was shortened by 5 bases and J by 0 bases, with 14 bases between the two germline ends. Germline CDR1 reads LGHDT; CDR2 reads YNNKEL (reference sequence). The CDR3 nucleotides are TGTGCCAGCAGCGTGGATCCTACCGGCTCCTACGAGCAGTACTTC. Its translation is CASSVDPTGSYEQYF.

Many counts were recorded for this clonotype. The chain employs TRBV5-1 and TRBJ1-1; TRBD1 might be the D (6 bases). Germline V lookup: CDR1 SGHRS, CDR2 YFSETQ. V lost 2 bases, J lost 0 bases, and 17 bases lay in between. The CDR3 spans 17 residues. The CDR3 reads CASSFKGAGVVNTEAFF. Here the CDR3 DNA reads TGCGCCAGCAGCTTCAAAGGGGCAGGGGTCGTGAACACTGAAGCTTTCTTT.

This clonotype was counted ten times or more. This sequence joins TRBV28 and TRBJ2-3, with TRBD1 matching 7 bases. This CDR3 spans 15 amino acids. J was trimmed by 1 base and V by 6 bases; bases with no gene match: 7. Per the germline V gene, CDR1 is MDHEN and CDR2 is SYDVKM. The CDR3 coding sequence is TGTGCCAGCAGCGACAGGGATTCGGGCACAGATACGCAGTATTTT. As protein: CASSDRDSGTDTQYF. Full variable domain (rest looked up from reference TRBV28 and TRBJ2-3): DVKVTQSSRYLVKRTGEKVFLECVQDMDHENMFWYRQDPGLGLRLIYFSYDVKMKEKGDIPEGYSVSREKKERFSLILESASTNQTSMYLCASSDRDSGTDTQYFGPGTRLTVL.

There are many counts of this clonotype. The rearrangement uses TRBV2 and TRBJ2-6; either TRBD1 or TRBD2 may fit D (5 bases each). V lost 3 bases to trimming and J lost 0 bases, with 15 bases between them. The CDR3 extends over 18 amino acids. CDR1 SNHLY and CDR2 FYNNEI come from the germline V gene. The CDR3 DNA reads as TGTGCCAGCAGTGACCTTGAGGGGAAACACTCTGGGGCCAACGTCCTGACTTTC. Amino acid sequence: CASSDLEGKHSGANVLTF.

This clonotype was seen at least ten times. The V and J genes are TRBV20-1 and TRBJ1-6, with no clear D. This CDR3 region has 15 residues. CDR1 DFQATT and CDR2 SNEGSKA come from the germline V gene (reference sequence). The V end was cut by 6 bases, the J end by 7 bases, with 19 bases between. This CDR3 reads CSAPEETESNSPLHF. Here the CDR3 DNA reads TGCAGTGCCCCAGAGGAGACGGAGTCGAATTCACCCCTCCACTTT.

This clonotype was seen ten or more times. The J gene is TRBJ2-5, the V gene TRBV4-2; possibly TRBD1 for D (6 bases). The CDR3 is made up of 15 amino acids. The V and J ends lost 0 bases and 2 bases respectively, with 10 bases between them. CDR1 and CDR2 (germline): LGHNA, YNFKEQ. The CDR3 loop reads CASSQDRGGQETQYF. The CDR3 DNA reads as TGTGCCAGCAGCCAAGATCGAGGGGGACAAGAGACCCAGTACTTC.